These 18 T cell receptor beta chains were all obtained from the same sample, sequenced in a study of response to subunit inactivated influenza vaccine. MiXCR, applied by TCRdb to the RT-PCR reads, yields one record per CDR3 protein. Here the sample spans about 520,000 distinct CDR3 sequences, approximately 24% being singletons. The sample consisted of CD4+ T cells sorted from PBMCs, taken roughly 5 days after vaccination. The receptors were gathered from a man aged 45 to 65 who received an inactivated influenza vaccine.

The CDR3 DNA follows: TGTGCCAGCAGCTTGTTTGGTAGTCCGGAAAGCGGGAGGCGCCATGAGCAGTTCTTC. As protein: CASSLFGSPESGRRHEQFF. The V gene is TRBV5-6, the J gene TRBJ2-1, with TRBD2 matching 9 bases. The CDR3 totals 19 residues. V lost 1 base to trimming and J lost 8 bases; unmatched junction nucleotides: 19. Germline assignment: CDR1 SGHDT and CDR2 YYEEEE.

This clonotype came up a few times. V gene TRBV5-1 combines with J gene TRBJ2-1, with 9 bases fitting TRBD1. The V and J ends lost 2 bases and 10 bases, in that order; junction bases with no gene match: 10. Germline CDR1 is SGHRS and CDR2 is YFSETQ. The CDR3 has 15 residues. CDR3 protein: CASSFTGGRNQEQFF. The DNA for the CDR3 is TGCGCCAGCAGCTTTACAGGGGGCCGCAATCAGGAGCAGTTCTTC.

The chain employs TRBV30 and TRBJ2-3, with no clear D. CDR3 size: 11 residues. Germline assignment: CDR1 GTSNPN and CDR2 SVGIG (reference sequence). The ends were cut back, 5 bases at V and 3 bases at J, with 6 bases in the middle. In nucleotides, the CDR3 is TGTGCCTGGGGGCAAACAGATACGCAGTATTTT. Translation gives CAWGQTDTQYF.

The chain is built from TRBV7-2 and TRBJ2-2, with a weak D call TRBD1 (5 bases). CDR1 and CDR2 (germline): SGHTA, FQGNSA. Trimming stripped 4 bases from V and 4 bases from J, with 10 bases between. The CDR3 is 14 residues long. The CDR3 here is CASSSTDRTGELFF. The CDR3 DNA follows: TGTGCCAGCAGCTCGACAGATCGCACCGGGGAGCTGTTTTTT.

This clonotype was found a few times. The chain has TRBV6-1 and TRBJ2-7; 10 positions match TRBD1. This CDR3 contains 13 residues. J lost 8 bases, V lost 6 bases, and 7 bases had no gene match. From germline, CDR1 is MNHNS and CDR2 SASEGT. The CDR3 coding sequence is TGTGCCAGCAGCCACCGGGACAGGGGAAAGCAGTACTTC. Protein sequence: CASSHRDRGKQYF.

A few counts support this clonotype. The V gene is TRBV11-2, the J gene TRBJ2-4, with 10 bases lining up with TRBD1. CDR1 SGHAT and CDR2 FQNNGV come from the germline V gene. The J segment lost 9 bases and the V segment lost 5 bases, leaving 4 bases of the junction unmatched. CDR3 length equals 13 residues. For the CDR3, the DNA is TGTGCCAGCAGCCTCTGGGACAGGGGCATTCAGTACTTC. This sequence encodes CASSLWDRGIQYF.

This clonotype was picked up a small number of times. The chain combines TRBV10-3 with TRBJ2-3; the D gene is possibly TRBD1 (6 bases). This CDR3 is built from 13 residues. Trimming took off 11 bases at V and 2 bases at J, with 14 bases between the two ends. The germline V gene has CDR1 ENHRY and CDR2 SYGVKD. The CDR3 loop is CACGQQITDTQYF. The CDR3, as DNA: TGTGCCTGCGGACAGCAAATCACAGATACGCAGTATTTT.

The chain couples TRBV6-5 to TRBJ2-1, with TRBD2 identical over 14 bases. Per germline, CDR1 MNHEY and CDR2 SVGAGI. The CDR3 is 17 residues long. V was pared by 0 bases and J by 9 bases, with 7 bases of the junction left unmatched. The CDR3 DNA follows: TGTGCCAGCAGTTACTCCCGACTAGCGGGAGGGCCCGGTGAGCAGTTCTTC. Translated, it gives CASSYSRLAGGPGEQFF.

This clonotype was observed a handful of times. In DNA form, the CDR3 reads TGTGCCAGCAGCGTAGACGTCAGCCCGGTCAACGAGCAGTACTTC. Its protein is CASSVDVSPVNEQYF. The chain uses TRBV9 and TRBJ2-7; D is ambiguous. CDR3 length: 15 residues. Trimming stripped 0 bases from V and 5 bases from J, with 15 bases between. Germline V lookup: CDR1 SGDLS, CDR2 YYNGEE.

The chain links TRBV20-1 to TRBJ2-1; D might be TRBD2 (5 bases). The CDR3 sequence is 15 residues long. CDR1 is DFQATT and CDR2 is SNEGSKA in the germline V gene (reference sequence). Trimming took 3 bases from V and 0 from J, leaving 12 bases between them. CDR3 loop: CSASLTGSSYNEQFF. The CDR3 DNA reads TGCAGTGCTAGCCTGACTGGGAGCTCCTACAATGAGCAGTTCTTC.

This clonotype was counted ten times or more. The J gene is TRBJ2-1, the V gene TRBV5-1, with TRBD2 as a possible D gene (6 bases). V was pared by 6 bases and J by 7 bases, with 17 bases between. The CDR3 loop spans 14 amino acids. Germline V gives CDR1 SGHRS, CDR2 YFSETQ. CDR3 bases: TGCGCCAGCAACCCCCCAGGTCGGGGGAATGAGCAGTTCTTC. Translation: CASNPPGRGNEQFF.

The chain employs TRBV6-2 or TRBV6-3 and TRBJ2-1; D may be TRBD1 (7 bases). V was cut by 6 bases and J by 15 bases, with 18 bases left in between. Germline V CDR1 and CDR2: MNHEY, SVGEGT. The CDR3 contains 12 residues. The CDR3 loop is CASSSSGGSLFF. The CDR3 coding sequence is TGTGCCAGCAGCTCCTCAGGGGGGAGCCTGTTCTTC.

This clonotype was counted between two and nine times. The chain recombines TRBV20-1 with TRBJ2-7; D is possibly TRBD1 (6 bases). CDR1 and CDR2 (germline): DFQATT, SNEGSKA (reference sequence). V lost 8 bases and J 6 bases, leaving 20 bases between the germline ends. The length of the CDR3 is 13 residues. The CDR3 sequence: CSYPARGRLEQYF. CDR3 nucleotide sequence: TGCAGTTACCCCGCCAGGGGTCGGCTCGAGCAGTACTTC.

This clonotype showed up many times. The V gene is TRBV20-1, the J gene TRBJ2-1, with 9 bases fitting TRBD1. Trimming at V came to 6 bases and at J to 6 bases, leaving 9 bases not matched to a gene. The germline gives CDR1 DFQATT, CDR2 SNEGSKA (reference sequence). There are 14 residues in the CDR3. CDR3 sequence: CSAPGQGPRNEQFF. The CDR3 bases are TGCAGTGCCCCCGGACAGGGGCCCCGCAATGAGCAGTTCTTC.

V is TRBV28 and J is TRBJ2-1; no reliable D call. The V gene's germline CDR1 is MDHEN and CDR2 SYDVKM. CDR3 length equals 13 residues. V lost 5 bases and J 7 bases, leaving 12 bases between the germline ends. The CDR3 region has the DNA TGTGCCAGCAGTATTAGGGCGAGGAATGAGCAGTTCTTC. It codes for CASSIRARNEQFF.

This clonotype was observed a few times. This chain uses TRBV15 with TRBJ2-7, with a weak D call TRBD1 (6 bases). Germline loops: CDR1 LNHNV, CDR2 YYDKDF (reference sequence). CDR3 length equals 14 residues. Trimming cost V 4 bases and J 4 bases, with 14 bases left between them. The CDR3 is CATSKETGGYEQYF. In nucleotides, the CDR3 is TGTGCCACCAGCAAAGAGACAGGCGGGTACGAGCAGTACTTC.

J is TRBJ2-1 and V is TRBV6-7; unclear D gene. TRBV6-7 is filed as an ORF, its function uncertain. This CDR3 spans 11 amino acids. V gave up 5 bases and J gave up 12 bases, with 11 bases separating them. CDR3 in amino acids: CASSAADPQFF. CDR3 bases: TGTGCCAGCAGTGCTGCCGACCCGCAGTTCTTC.

The V gene is TRBV30, the J gene TRBJ2-7; 10 nucleotides match TRBD2. The germline CDR1 and CDR2 sequences are GTSNPN and SVGIG (reference sequence). V shed 5 bases, J shed 7 bases, and the junction held 11 bases outside the gene matches. The CDR3 consists of 14 residues. CDR3 bases: TGTGCCTGGCGGCAAGCGGGAGGGCCCAGGGAGCAGTACTTC. This codes for CAWRQAGGPREQYF.